This T cell receptor beta chain was retrieved from a study of blood T cell repertoires in COVID-19. Study summary: Samples of COVID-19 (acute and convalescent) were obtained from the United States, Italy and Spain. PBMCs, B-cell-depleted T cells, or T cells provided the cDNA or gDNA that made up the material.

Original handling: Estimation of nucleated cell counts was performed using reference gene primer amplification. Sequencing was performed with immunoSEQ multiplex PCR; in TCRdb, only in-frame clones are kept and a portion is missing. V and J calls and clone size follow that table, whereas D and trimming were derived from the DNA. The repertoire consists of fewer than 250,000 clones, with around 80% occurring once and the leading ten covering 6.9%. The J segment lost 7 bases and the V segment lost 2 bases, leaving 2 bases of the junction unmatched. Germline V lookup: CDR1 SGHDT, CDR2 YYEEEE. This CDR3 has 15 amino acids.

This receptor was identified in a man aged 60 to 69 with acute or convalescent COVID-19. This chain joins TRBV5-6 and TRBJ1-6; 11 bases are a match to TRBD1. Sequencing was carried out using peripheral blood. The CDR3 here is CASSFGTGGNSPLHF. As DNA, the CDR3 is TGTGCCAGCAGCTTCGGGACAGGGGGGAATTCACCCCTCCACTTT.